Each of the 15 T cell receptor beta chains below was sequenced from the same sample in a study of radiation and T cells in renal cell carcinoma. As to time point: blood 2 weeks post-SBRT. This sample's treatment: 15 Gy SBRT to primary tumor, nephrectomy 4 weeks later. The repertoire was sequenced with immunoSEQ multiplex PCR; TCRdb's copy has only in-frame clones and lacks some. The sample lists 150,000 to 160,000 clones; roughly 89% were seen once. The sequencing used blood, collected from a patient whose treatment included radiotherapy and nephrectomy. The origin of the receptors is a woman aged 45-65 years with renal cell carcinoma.

The chain combines TRBV27 with TRBJ2-7, with D possibly TRBD1 on 5 matching bases. There are 15 residues in the CDR3. Germline values: CDR1 MNHEY, CDR2 SMNVEV (reference sequence). Trimming removed 5 bases at V and 4 bases at J, with 18 bases between. The CDR3 here is CASSRYPQGVYEQYF. In DNA, the CDR3 is TGTGCCAGCAGTCGGTACCCTCAAGGGGTATACGAGCAGTACTTC.

This chain joins TRBV13 and TRBJ2-3; 8 bases agree with TRBD1. This CDR3 spans 14 amino acids. Looked up from germline, CDR1 is PRHDT and CDR2 is FYEKMQ (reference sequence). Trimming took 6 bases from V and 4 from J; bases not matched to a gene: 6. Written as DNA, the CDR3 is TGTGCCAGCAGGTTGACAGGGGACGCAGATACGCAGTATTTT. It translates to CASRLTGDADTQYF.

J is TRBJ2-7 and V is TRBV29-1, with D possibly matching TRBD1 (5 bases). This CDR3 is built from 11 residues. Germline values: CDR1 SQVTM, CDR2 ANQGSEA. V was cut by 5 bases and J by 2 bases, with 7 bases left in between. Here the CDR3 reads CSVTGPYEQYF. The CDR3 DNA is TGCAGCGTTACAGGACCCTACGAGCAGTACTTC.

This clone was recorded once. The chain employs TRBV7-9 and TRBJ2-7, with TRBD1 matching 10 bases. CDR1 and CDR2 (germline): SEHNR, FQNEAQ (reference sequence). The CDR3 is 15 amino acids. J gave up 5 bases and V 5 bases, and 9 bases lay outside the gene matches. The CDR3 is CASSPMGGQGNEQYF. The CDR3 DNA reads as TGTGCCAGCAGCCCCATGGGGGGACAGGGGAACGAGCAGTACTTC.

This clone was seen only once. The gene calls are TRBV6-6 and TRBJ2-7; D possibly corresponds to TRBD1 (5 bases). The CDR3 is made up of 12 amino acids. The ends were cut back, 6 bases at V and 4 bases at J, with 10 bases in the middle. The germline V gene encodes CDR1 MNHNY and CDR2 SVGAGI (reference sequence). CDR3 protein: CASSPQVYEQYF. CDR3 DNA: TGTGCCAGCAGCCCACAGGTTTACGAGCAGTACTTC.

This sequence joins TRBV7-9 and TRBJ2-5, with D uncertain. The germline gives CDR1 SEHNR, CDR2 FQNEAQ (reference sequence). V was clipped by 4 bases and J by 1 base, with 13 bases between them. This CDR3 is built from 15 residues. CDR3 bases: TGTGCCAGCAGCTCCCGTTTGGGGTTCCAAGAGACCCAGTACTTC. Translation gives CASSSRLGFQETQYF.

The chain employs TRBV7-9 and TRBJ2-3; 8 bases fit TRBD2. The CDR3 extends over 14 amino acids. V lost 11 bases to trimming and J lost 2 bases; unmatched junction nucleotides: 9. Germline V CDR1 and CDR2: SEHNR, FQNEAQ (reference sequence). CDR3 sequence (DNA): TGTGCCTCCCTCGCGGGGGGCTCCACAGATACGCAGTATTTT. Residues: CASLAGGSTDTQYF.

The J gene is TRBJ1-1, the V gene TRBV7-9; D is possibly TRBD1 (6 bases). V was clipped by 6 bases and J by 5 bases, with 10 bases between them. CDR1 SEHNR and CDR2 FQNEAQ come from the germline V gene (reference sequence). The CDR3 covers 12 residues. The chain's CDR3 is CASSAGVTEAFF. CDR3 nucleotide sequence: TGTGCCAGCAGTGCAGGGGTTACTGAAGCTTTCTTT.

This clone was observed a handful of times. The chain combines TRBV7-3 with TRBJ2-5, with 8 bases that match TRBD1. In germline, CDR1 is SGHTA, CDR2 FQGTGA. This CDR3 region has 16 residues. J gave up 4 bases and V 3 bases, and 10 bases lay outside the gene matches. The CDR3 reads CASSLTGVFYLETQYF. In DNA, the CDR3 is TGTGCCAGCAGCTTGACAGGGGTTTTTTATCTAGAGACCCAGTACTTC.

The rearrangement uses TRBV7-9 and TRBJ1-1; TRBD1 is a possible D gene (5 bases). The germline gives CDR1 SEHNR, CDR2 FQNEAQ (reference sequence). V lost 5 bases and J lost 1, with 11 bases in between. The CDR3 has 14 amino acids. CDR3 sequence (DNA): TGTGCCAGCAGCCGTTTCAGGGAGAACACTGAAGCTTTCTTT. Amino acids: CASSRFRENTEAFF.

A few counts support this clone. DNA of the CDR3: TGCGCCAGCAGCCAAGATCCCTCGAGGAGTGGAAACACCATATATTTT. This sequence encodes CASSQDPSRSGNTIYF. This chain joins TRBV4-1 and TRBJ1-3; D is uncertain. V was trimmed by 0 bases and J by 3 bases, leaving 12 bases between them. This CDR3 contains 16 residues. Germline CDR1 is MGHRA and CDR2 is YSYEKL.

This chain joins TRBV4-1 and TRBJ2-3, with 11 bases aligning to TRBD2. CDR3 length: 19 residues. CDR1 is MGHRA, CDR2 YSYEKL, per germline. The V and J ends lost 1 base and 2 bases, in that order; junction bases with no gene match: 11. CDR3 in amino acids: CASSQGGLAGGPYTDTQYF. CDR3 nucleotide sequence: TGCGCCAGCAGCCAAGGTGGATTAGCGGGGGGGCCCTACACAGATACGCAGTATTTT.

For the CDR3, the DNA is TGTGCCAGCAGCCAAGTTAGGCGCGGGGCAGGGACATTCTCTGGGGCCAACGTCCTGACTTTC. It specifies CASSQVRRGAGTFSGANVLTF. The gene calls are TRBV14 and TRBJ2-6; D is tentatively TRBD1 or TRBD2 (6 bases each). V lost 1 base and J lost 0, with 22 bases in between. The germline gives CDR1 SGHDN, CDR2 FVKESK. The CDR3 covers 21 residues. Using reference TRBV14 and TRBJ2-6 for the parts outside the CDR3, the full variable domain is EAGVTQFPSHSVIEKGQTVTLRCDPISGHDNLYWYRRVMGKEIKFLLHFVKESKQDESGMPNNRFLAERTGGTYSTLKVQPAELEDSGVYFCASSQVRRGAGTFSGANVLTFGAGSRLTVL.

The chain couples TRBV4-2 to TRBJ1-6; a weak D match, TRBD1 (5 bases). The CDR3 is 15 residues long. Trimming took 1 base from V and 5 from J, leaving 9 bases between them. The germline V gene encodes CDR1 LGHNA and CDR2 YNFKEQ. CDR3 region: CASSQAGPDNSPLHF. The CDR3 bases are TGTGCCAGCAGCCAAGCAGGGCCGGATAATTCACCCCTCCACTTT.

The chain has TRBV30 and TRBJ1-2; D is possibly TRBD1 (5 bases). The V end lost 8 bases, the J end lost 8 bases, and 21 bases lay between the germline ends. Germline V gene lookup returns CDR1 GTSNPN and CDR2 SVGIG (reference sequence). The CDR3 is 13 amino acids. The CDR3, as DNA: TGTGCCGGAATAAGGGGTGAGATCGAGGGCTACACCTTC. As protein: CAGIRGEIEGYTF.